The clone carrying this TCR beta chain was found a few times. This record belongs to a study of PD-L1 blockade in urothelial cancer. The germline V and J ends were trimmed by 4 bases and 6 bases, with 10 bases remaining between them. The CDR3 sequence is 13 residues long. Germline loops: CDR1 KGHSH, CDR2 LQKENI. Some clones are missing from TCRdb's copy, which holds only in-frame ones; the method was immunoSEQ multiplex PCR. Of under 100,000 clones in the sample, roughly 89% are singletons; the top ten hold 1.5% to 2%. Time point meaning: pretreatment peripheral blood. The study collected 1 to 8 samples per patient, pretreatment and on-treatment.

The sequencing used PBMCs, collected around atezolizumab (anti-PD-L1) treatment. V and J are TRBV18 and TRBJ1-5; tentatively, D is TRBD1 (6 bases). This clonotype was obtained from a man between 60 and 70 years old with urothelial cancer. The CDR3 loop is CASSQRTAQPQHF. DNA for the CDR3: TGTGCCAGCTCACAGAGGACAGCTCAGCCCCAGCATTTT.